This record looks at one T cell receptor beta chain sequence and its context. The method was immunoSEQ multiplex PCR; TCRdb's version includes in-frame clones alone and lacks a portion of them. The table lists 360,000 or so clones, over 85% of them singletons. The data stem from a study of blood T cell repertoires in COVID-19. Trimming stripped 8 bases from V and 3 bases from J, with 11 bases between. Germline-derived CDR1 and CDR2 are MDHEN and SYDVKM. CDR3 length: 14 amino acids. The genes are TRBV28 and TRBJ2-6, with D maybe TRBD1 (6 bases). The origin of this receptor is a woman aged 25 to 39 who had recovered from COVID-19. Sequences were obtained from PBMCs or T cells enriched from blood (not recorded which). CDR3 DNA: TGTGCCAGCGGACAGCGTAGTGGGGCCAACGTCCTGACTTTC. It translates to CASGQRSGANVLTF.